This T cell receptor beta chain comes out of a study of OX40 agonist ivuxolimab in advanced cancers. The trim removed 1 base at V and 3 bases at J, leaving 8 bases unmatched. The CDR3 is 17 amino acids. Germline V gives CDR1 MNHNS, CDR2 SASEGT. Findings and caveats of the study: CD4+ and CD8+ blood T cells expanded clonally by week 6 at 0.1 to 3.0 mg/kg. Several nonresponders also turned out to have low normalized T-cell clonal expansion.

Turning to this clone: What it recognizes is unknown.

Generated by immunoSEQ multiplex PCR, the TCRdb table keeps only in-frame clones and is missing some. Of 50,000 to 75,000 clones detected, 92% appear once; the ten largest clones hold approximately 0.62%. The receptor's source is an adult with an advanced solid tumor such as melanoma, head and neck, liver or kidney cancer. This specimen consisted of CD4+ or CD8+ T cells sorted from blood, obtained in a trial of the OX40 agonist ivuxolimab. V is TRBV6-1 and J is TRBJ2-1; 8 bases fit TRBD1. Here the CDR3 reads CASSEEGQGSFYNEQFF. The DNA for the CDR3 is TGTGCCAGCAGTGAAGAAGGACAGGGAAGCTTCTACAATGAGCAGTTCTTC.